This T cell receptor beta chain was observed in a study of T cells after yellow fever vaccination. MiXCR, run by TCRdb on the 5' RACE reads, gives a single entry per CDR3 protein. Among 200,000 to 250,000 distinct CDR3 sequences, less than 8.5% were seen once, and the ten largest hold approximately 0.87%. This clonotype was counted many times. This specimen was CD4+ T cells sorted from PBMCs, taken 15 days after the yellow fever booster vaccination. The clonotype comes from a man in his thirties or forties who received the YFV17D yellow fever vaccine.

The CDR3 here is CASSLGQEEETQYF. In DNA form, the CDR3 reads TGTGCCAGCAGCTTGGGACAGGAAGAAGAGACCCAGTACTTC. The chain has TRBV5-4 and TRBJ2-5; perhaps TRBD1 as D (6 bases). CDR3 length equals 14 residues. Per germline, CDR1 SGHNT and CDR2 YYREEE (reference sequence). Trimming pared 0 bases from V and 3 bases from J, leaving 9 bases between.